This T cell receptor beta chain was profiled in a study of blood T cell repertoires in COVID-19. As for the study in general: Specimens from acute and convalescent COVID-19 originated in the United States, Italy and Spain. In each case, the material was cDNA or gDNA derived from T cells, B-cell-depleted T cells, or PBMCs.

The authors' processing: Researchers report that nucleated cell counts were estimated from reference gene primer amplification. Assay used: immunoSEQ multiplex PCR; TCRdb lists only in-frame clones, some missing. V and J calls and clone size are copied from that table; D and trimming were computed from the DNA. The table has about 51,000 clones, about 88% seen once. V dropped 5 bases and J dropped 3 bases, with 11 bases sitting between them. Germline values: CDR1 SGHTA, CDR2 FQGNSA. The CDR3 totals 14 residues. This clonotype was sampled from a man aged 55 to 70 with acute or convalescent COVID-19. The rearrangement uses TRBV7-2 and TRBJ2-1; D call uncertain. Sequenced input: peripheral blood. CDR3: CASSRNSLYNEQFF. The CDR3 DNA is TGTGCCAGCAGCCGTAATAGTCTCTACAATGAGCAGTTCTTC. Filled out from reference TRBV7-2 and TRBJ2-1, the complete variable domain reads GAGVSQSPSNKVTEKGKDVELRCDPISGHTALYWYRQSLGQGLEFLIYFQGNSAPDKSGLPSDRFSAERTGGSVSTLTIQRTQQEDSAVYLCASSRNSLYNEQFFGPGTRLTVL.